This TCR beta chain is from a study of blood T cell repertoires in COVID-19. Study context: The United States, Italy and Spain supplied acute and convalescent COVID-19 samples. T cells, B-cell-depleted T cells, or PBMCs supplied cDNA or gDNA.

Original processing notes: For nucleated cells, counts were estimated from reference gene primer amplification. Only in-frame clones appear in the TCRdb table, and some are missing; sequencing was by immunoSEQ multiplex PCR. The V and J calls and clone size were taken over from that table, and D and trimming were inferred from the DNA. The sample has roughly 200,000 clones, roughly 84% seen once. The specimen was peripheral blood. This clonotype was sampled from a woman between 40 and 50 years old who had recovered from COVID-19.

The CDR3, as DNA: TGTGCCAGCAGTGAAGTAACAGGGAACAATCAGCCCCAGCATTTT. Amino acid sequence: CASSEVTGNNQPQHF. The V call is TRBV6-1, the J call TRBJ1-5; possible D gene TRBD1, 6 bases. This CDR3 region has 15 residues. Germline V CDR1 and CDR2: MNHNS, SASEGT. Trimming cost V 1 base and J 3 bases, with 10 bases left between them.